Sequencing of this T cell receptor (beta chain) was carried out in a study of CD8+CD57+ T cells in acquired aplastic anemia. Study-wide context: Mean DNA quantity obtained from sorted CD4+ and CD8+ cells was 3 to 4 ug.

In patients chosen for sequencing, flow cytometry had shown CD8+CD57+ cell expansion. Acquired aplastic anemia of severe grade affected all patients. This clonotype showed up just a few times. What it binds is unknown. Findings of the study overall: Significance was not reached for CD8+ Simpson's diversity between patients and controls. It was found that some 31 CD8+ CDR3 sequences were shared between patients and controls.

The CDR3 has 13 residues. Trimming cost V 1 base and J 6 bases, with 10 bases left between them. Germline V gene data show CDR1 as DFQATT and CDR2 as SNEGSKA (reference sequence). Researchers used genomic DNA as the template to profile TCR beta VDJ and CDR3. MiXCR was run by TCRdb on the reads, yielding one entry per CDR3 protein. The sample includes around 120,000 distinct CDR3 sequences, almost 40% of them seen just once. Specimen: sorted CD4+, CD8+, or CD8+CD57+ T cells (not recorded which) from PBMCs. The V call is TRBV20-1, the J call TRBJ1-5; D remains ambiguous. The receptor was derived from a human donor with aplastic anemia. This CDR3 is CSARVLGVQPQHF. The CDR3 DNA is TGCAGTGCTAGAGTTTTAGGAGTTCAGCCCCAGCATTTT.